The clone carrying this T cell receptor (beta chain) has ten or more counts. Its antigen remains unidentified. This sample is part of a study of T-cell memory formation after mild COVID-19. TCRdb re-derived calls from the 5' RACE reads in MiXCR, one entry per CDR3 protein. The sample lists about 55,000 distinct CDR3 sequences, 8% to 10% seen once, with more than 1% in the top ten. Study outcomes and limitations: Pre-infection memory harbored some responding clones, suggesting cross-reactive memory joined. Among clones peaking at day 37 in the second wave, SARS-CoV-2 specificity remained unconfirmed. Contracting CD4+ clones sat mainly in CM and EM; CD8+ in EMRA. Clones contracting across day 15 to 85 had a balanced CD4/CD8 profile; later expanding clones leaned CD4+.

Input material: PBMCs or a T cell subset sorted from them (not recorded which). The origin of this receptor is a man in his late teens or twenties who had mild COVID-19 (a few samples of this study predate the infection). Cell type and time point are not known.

In DNA, the CDR3 is TGTGCCAGCAGCTCGAGGAGGGCCTACGAGCAGTACTTC. As protein: CASSSRRAYEQYF. V gene TRBV7-2 combines with J gene TRBJ2-7, with D maybe TRBD2 (6 bases). Germline V CDR1 and CDR2: SGHTA, FQGNSA. V gave up 4 bases and J gave up 2 bases, with 9 bases separating them. This CDR3 region has 13 residues. Full variable domain (outside the CDR3, taken from reference TRBV7-2 and TRBJ2-7): GAGVSQSPSNKVTEKGKDVELRCDPISGHTALYWYRQSLGQGLEFLIYFQGNSAPDKSGLPSDRFSAERTGGSVSTLTIQRTQQEDSAVYLCASSSRRAYEQYFGPGTRLTVT.